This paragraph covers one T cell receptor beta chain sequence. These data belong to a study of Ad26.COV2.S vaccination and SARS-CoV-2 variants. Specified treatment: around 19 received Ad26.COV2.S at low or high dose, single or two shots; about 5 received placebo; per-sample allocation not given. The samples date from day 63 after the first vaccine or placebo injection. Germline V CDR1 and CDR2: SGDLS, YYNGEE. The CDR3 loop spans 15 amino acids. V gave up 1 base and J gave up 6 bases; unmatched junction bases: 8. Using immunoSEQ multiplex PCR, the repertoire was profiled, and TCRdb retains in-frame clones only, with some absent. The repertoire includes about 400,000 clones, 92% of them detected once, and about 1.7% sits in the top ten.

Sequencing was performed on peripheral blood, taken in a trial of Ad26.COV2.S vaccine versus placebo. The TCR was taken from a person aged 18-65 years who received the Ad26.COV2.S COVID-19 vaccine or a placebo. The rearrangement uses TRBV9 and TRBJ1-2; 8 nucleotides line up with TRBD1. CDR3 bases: TGTGCCAGCAGCGTATGGGCGACAGGGGTTAATGGCTACACCTTC. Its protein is CASSVWATGVNGYTF.